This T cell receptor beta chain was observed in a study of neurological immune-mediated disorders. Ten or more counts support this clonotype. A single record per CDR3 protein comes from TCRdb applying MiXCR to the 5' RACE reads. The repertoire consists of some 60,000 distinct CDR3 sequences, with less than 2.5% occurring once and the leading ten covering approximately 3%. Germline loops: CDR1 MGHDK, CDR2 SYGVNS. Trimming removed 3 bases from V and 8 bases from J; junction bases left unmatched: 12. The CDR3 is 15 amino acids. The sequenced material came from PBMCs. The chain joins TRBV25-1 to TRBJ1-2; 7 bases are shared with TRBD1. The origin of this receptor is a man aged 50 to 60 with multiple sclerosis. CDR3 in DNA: TGTGCCAGCAGTGAGGAGGGCAGGGGGGCGGAGGGCTACACCTTC. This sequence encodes CASSEEGRGAEGYTF.